The T cell receptor (beta chain) under discussion was sequenced for a study of early T cells in non-severe SARS-CoV-2 infection. Germline-derived CDR1 and CDR2 are LNHDA and SQIVND (reference sequence). J was trimmed by 7 bases and V by 2 bases; bases with no gene match: 11. The CDR3 spans 16 residues. Study findings and constraints: Private and CD4 specificities were missed by VDJdb matching, skewed to anti-spike CD8.

Comments on this clonotype: Its antigen is as yet unknown.

Unique molecular identifiers were affixed to single, distinct cDNA molecules. Via MiXCR, TCRdb re-called the 5' RACE reads, giving one row per CDR3 protein. The table shows roughly 65,000 distinct CDR3 sequences, with 10% to 15% occurring only once. This chain connects TRBV19 to TRBJ1-5; 7 positions match TRBD1. This clonotype was obtained from an adult who was a healthcare worker with PCR-confirmed SARS-CoV-2 infection or an uninfected control (not recorded which). The sample comprised whole blood. The CDR3 region has the DNA TGTGCCAGTAGTATATGGGGACAGACTAATGTACAGCCCCAGCATTTT. Its translation: CASSIWGQTNVQPQHF.